This T cell receptor beta chain was recorded in a study of cytomegalovirus exposure and HLA in healthy donors. About the research overall: Findings of an earlier analysis included some 120 million unique TCR beta sequences from some 180 million T cells. Findings of the study overall: Rarity marked most TCR sequences, yet some public TCRs occurred in many donors.

Note on this clone: Its matching antigen is unknown.

With 60 Vbeta and 13 Jbeta primers, the PCR was carried out. Assay: immunoSEQ multiplex PCR; the TCRdb copy retains only in-frame clones and omits some. The table records 60,000 to 85,000 clones, 65% to 90% of them present only once. V gave up 4 bases and J gave up 4 bases; unmatched junction bases: 4. Germline assignment: CDR1 MNHNS and CDR2 SASEGT. The CDR3 extends over 15 amino acids. The sample comprised PBMCs. The J gene is TRBJ2-6, the V gene TRBV6-1, with 7 bases fitting TRBD2. This receptor was taken from a man between 65 and 85 years old in good health and CMV-seropositive. CDR3 sequence (DNA): TGTGCCAGCAGTGGGACGGGGGGAGGGGCCAACGTCCTGACTTTC. Translating it yields CASSGTGGGANVLTF.